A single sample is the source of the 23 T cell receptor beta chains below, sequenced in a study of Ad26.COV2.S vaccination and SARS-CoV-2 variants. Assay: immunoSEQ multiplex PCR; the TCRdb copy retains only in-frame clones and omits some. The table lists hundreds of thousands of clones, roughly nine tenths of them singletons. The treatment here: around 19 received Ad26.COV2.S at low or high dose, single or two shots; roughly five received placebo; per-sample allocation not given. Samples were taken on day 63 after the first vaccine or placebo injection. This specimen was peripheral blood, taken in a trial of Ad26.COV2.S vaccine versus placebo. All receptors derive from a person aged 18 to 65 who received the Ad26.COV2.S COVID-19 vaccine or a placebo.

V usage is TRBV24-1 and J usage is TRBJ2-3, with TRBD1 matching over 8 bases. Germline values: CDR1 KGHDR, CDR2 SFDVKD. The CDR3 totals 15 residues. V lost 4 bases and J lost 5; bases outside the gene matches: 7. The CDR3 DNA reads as TGTGCCACCAGTGACCGAGGACAGGGAGAAGATACGCAGTATTTT. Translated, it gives CATSDRGQGEDTQYF.

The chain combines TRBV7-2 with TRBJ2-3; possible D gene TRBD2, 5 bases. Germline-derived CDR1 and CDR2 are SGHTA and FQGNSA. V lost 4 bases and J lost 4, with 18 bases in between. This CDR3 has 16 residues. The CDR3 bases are TGTGCCAGCAGCTCAGTACCTAGCTTCGGTTCAGATACGCAGTATTTT. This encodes CASSSVPSFGSDTQYF.

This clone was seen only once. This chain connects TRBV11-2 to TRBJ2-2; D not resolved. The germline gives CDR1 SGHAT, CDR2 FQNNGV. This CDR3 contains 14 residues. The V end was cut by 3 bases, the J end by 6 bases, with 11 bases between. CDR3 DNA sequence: TGTGCCAGCAGCTTGGGGATCACCTCCGGGGAGCTGTTTTTT. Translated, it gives CASSLGITSGELFF.

CDR3 bases: TGCGCCAGCAGCCACGAAGGGAGGGACACTGAAGCTTTCTTT. The encoded protein is CASSHEGRDTEAFF. The chain carries TRBV4-1 and TRBJ1-1; D not certain. V dropped 3 bases and J dropped 3 bases, with 11 bases sitting between them. Germline CDR1 and CDR2: MGHRA and YSYEKL. The CDR3 runs to 14 residues.

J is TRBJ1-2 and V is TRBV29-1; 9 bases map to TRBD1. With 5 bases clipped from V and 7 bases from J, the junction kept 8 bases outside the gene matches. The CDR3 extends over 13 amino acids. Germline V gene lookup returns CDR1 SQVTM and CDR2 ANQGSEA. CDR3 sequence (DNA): TGCAGCGTTTCTTGGACAGGGGCGGGTGGCTACACCTTC. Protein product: CSVSWTGAGGYTF. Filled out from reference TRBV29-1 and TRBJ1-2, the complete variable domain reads SAVISQKPSRDICQRGTSLTIQCQVDSQVTMMFWYRQQPGQSLTLIATANQGSEATYESGFVIDKFPISRPNLTFSTLTVSNMSPEDSSIYLCSVSWTGAGGYTFGSGTRLTVV.

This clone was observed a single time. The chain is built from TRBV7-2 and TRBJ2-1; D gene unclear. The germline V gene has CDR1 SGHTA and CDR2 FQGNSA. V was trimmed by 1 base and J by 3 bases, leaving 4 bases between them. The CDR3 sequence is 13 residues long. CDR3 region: CASSLGYYNEQFF. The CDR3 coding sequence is TGTGCCAGCAGCTTAGGCTACTACAATGAGCAGTTCTTC.

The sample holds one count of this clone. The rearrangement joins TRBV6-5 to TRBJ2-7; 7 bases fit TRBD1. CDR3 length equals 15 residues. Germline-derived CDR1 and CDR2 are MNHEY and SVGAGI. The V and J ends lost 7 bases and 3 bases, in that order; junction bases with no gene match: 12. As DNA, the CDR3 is TGTGCCAGCAAGGAGCGCGGACAGGTCCACTACGAGCAGTACTTC. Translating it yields CASKERGQVHYEQYF.

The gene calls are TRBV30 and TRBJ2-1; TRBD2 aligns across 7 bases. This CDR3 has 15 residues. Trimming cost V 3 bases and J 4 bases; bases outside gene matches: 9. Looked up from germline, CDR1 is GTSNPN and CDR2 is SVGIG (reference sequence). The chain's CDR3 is CAWRARAGAYNEQFF. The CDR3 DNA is TGTGCCTGGAGGGCAAGGGCGGGAGCTTACAATGAGCAGTTCTTC.

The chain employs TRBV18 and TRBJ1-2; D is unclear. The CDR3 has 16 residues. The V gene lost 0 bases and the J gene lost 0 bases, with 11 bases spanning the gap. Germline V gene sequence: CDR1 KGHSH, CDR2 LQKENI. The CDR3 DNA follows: TGTGCCAGCTCACCACCTTCCGGAAGATCTAACTATGGCTACACCTTC. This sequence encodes CASSPPSGRSNYGYTF. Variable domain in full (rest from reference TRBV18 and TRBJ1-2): NAGVMQNPRHLVRRRGQEARLRCSPMKGHSHVYWYRQLPEEGLKFMVYLQKENIIDESGMPKERFSAEFPKEGPSILRIQQVVRGDSAAYFCASSPPSGRSNYGYTFGSGTRLTVV.

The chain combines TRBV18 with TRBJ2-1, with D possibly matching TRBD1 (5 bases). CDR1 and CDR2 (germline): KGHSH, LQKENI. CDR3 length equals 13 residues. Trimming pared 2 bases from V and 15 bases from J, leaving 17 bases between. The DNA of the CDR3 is TGTGCCAGCTCACCAGGTCTAAGCCAGGGCGGGTTCTTC. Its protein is CASSPGLSQGGFF.

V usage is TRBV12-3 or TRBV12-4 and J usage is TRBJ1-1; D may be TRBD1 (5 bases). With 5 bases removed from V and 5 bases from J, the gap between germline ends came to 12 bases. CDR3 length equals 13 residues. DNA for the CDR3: TGTGCCAGCAGTCCTCGTTGGGGGACTGAAGCTTTCTTT. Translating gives CASSPRWGTEAFF.

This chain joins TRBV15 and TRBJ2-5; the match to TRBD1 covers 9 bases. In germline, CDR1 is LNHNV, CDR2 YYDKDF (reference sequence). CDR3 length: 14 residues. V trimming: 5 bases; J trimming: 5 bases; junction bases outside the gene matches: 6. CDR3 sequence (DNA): TGTGCCACCAGCCCACGGGACAGGGCGGAGACCCAGTACTTC. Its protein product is CATSPRDRAETQYF.

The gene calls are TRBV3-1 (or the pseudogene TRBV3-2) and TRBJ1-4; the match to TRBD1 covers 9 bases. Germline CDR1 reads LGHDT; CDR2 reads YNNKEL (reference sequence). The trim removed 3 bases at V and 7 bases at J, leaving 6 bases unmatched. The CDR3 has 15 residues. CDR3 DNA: TGTGCCAGCAGCCACGGGACAGGGATTGGTGAAAAACTGTTTTTT. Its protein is CASSHGTGIGEKLFF.

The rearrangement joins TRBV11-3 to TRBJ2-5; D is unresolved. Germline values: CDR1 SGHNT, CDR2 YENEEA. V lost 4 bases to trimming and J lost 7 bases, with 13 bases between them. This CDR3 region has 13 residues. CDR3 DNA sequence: TGTGCCAGCAGCTACCAAATTGACGGGACCCAGTACTTC. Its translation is CASSYQIDGTQYF.

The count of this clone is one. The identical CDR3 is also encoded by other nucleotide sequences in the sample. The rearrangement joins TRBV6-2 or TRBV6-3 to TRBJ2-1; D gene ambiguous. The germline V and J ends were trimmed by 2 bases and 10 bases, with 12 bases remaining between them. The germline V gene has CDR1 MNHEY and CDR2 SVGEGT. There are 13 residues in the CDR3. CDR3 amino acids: CASSYGQSREQFF. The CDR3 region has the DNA TGTGCCAGCAGTTACGGGCAGTCCCGCGAGCAGTTCTTC.

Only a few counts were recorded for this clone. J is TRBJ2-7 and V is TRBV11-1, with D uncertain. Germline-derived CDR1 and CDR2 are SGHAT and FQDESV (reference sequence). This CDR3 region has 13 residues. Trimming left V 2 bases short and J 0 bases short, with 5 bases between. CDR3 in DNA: TGTGCCAGCAGCTTATCACACTCCTACGAGCAGTACTTC. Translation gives CASSLSHSYEQYF.

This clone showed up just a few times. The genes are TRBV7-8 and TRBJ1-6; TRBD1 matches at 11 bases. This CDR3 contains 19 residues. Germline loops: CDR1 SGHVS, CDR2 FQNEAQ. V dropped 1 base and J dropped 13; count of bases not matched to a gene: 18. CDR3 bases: TGTGCCAGCAGCTTAGTTCGCTCACAAGGACAGGGGGCCTCCCTTCCCCTCCACTTT. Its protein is CASSLVRSQGQGASLPLHF.

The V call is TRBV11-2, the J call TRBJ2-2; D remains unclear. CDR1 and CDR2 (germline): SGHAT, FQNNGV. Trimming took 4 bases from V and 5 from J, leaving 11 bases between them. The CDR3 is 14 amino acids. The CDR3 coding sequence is TGTGCCAGCAGCTCGGTCCTACGGACCGGGGAGCTGTTTTTT. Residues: CASSSVLRTGELFF.

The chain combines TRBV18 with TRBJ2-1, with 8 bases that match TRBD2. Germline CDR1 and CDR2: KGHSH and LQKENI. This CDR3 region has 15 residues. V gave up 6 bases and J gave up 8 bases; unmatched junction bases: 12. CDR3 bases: TGTGCCAGCTCCCCAGCGGTAGCGGGGATCGATGAGCAGTTCTTC. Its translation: CASSPAVAGIDEQFF.

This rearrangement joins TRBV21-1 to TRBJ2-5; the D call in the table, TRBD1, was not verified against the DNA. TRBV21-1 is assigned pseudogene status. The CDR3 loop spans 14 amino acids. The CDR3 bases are TGTGCCAGCAGCAAAGGACACCGCCAAGAGACCCAGTACTTC. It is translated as CASSKGHRQETQYF.

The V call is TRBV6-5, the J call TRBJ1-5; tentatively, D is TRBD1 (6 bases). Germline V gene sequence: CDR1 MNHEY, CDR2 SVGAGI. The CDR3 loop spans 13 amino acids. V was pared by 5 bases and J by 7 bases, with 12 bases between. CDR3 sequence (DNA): TGTGCCAGCAGTCGAACAGGGATCCAGCCCCAGCATTTT. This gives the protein CASSRTGIQPQHF.

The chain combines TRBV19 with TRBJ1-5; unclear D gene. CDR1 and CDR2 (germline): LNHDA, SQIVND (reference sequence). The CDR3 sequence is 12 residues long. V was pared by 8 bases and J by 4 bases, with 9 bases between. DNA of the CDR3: TGTGCCAGTCAAAGGGCAAATCAGCCCCAGCATTTT. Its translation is CASQRANQPQHF.

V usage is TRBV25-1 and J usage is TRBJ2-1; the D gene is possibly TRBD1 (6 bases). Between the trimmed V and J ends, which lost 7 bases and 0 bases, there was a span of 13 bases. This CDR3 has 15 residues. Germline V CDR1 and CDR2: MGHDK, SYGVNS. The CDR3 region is CASTGQLSSYNEQFF. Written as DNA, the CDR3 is TGTGCCAGCACCGGACAGCTAAGCTCCTACAATGAGCAGTTCTTC.